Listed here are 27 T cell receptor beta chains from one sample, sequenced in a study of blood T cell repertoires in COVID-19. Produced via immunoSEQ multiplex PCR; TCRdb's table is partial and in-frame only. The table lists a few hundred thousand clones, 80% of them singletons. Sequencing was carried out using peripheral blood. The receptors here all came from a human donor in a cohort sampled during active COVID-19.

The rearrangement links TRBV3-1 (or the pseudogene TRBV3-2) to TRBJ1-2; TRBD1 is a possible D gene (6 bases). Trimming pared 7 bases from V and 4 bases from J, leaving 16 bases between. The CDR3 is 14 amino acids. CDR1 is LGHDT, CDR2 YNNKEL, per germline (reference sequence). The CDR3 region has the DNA TGTGCCAGCATTCCGGGGGGGGCAGGCTATGGCTACACCTTC. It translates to CASIPGGAGYGYTF.

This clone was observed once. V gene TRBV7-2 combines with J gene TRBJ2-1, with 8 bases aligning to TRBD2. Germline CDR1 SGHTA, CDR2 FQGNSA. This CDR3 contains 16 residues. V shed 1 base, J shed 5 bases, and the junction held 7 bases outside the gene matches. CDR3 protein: CASSLVTGGTHNEQFF. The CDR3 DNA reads TGTGCCAGCAGCTTAGTAACGGGGGGGACCCACAATGAGCAGTTCTTC.

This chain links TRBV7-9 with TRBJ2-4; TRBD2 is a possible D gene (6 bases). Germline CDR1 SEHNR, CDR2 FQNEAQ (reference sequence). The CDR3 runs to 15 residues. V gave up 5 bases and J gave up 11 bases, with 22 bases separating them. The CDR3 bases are TGTGCCAGCAGCCCCCCGGGACTGACCTTAGGGCTTCAGTACTTC. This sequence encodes CASSPPGLTLGLQYF. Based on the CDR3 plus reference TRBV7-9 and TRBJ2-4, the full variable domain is DTGVSQNPRHKITKRGQNVTFRCDPISEHNRLYWYRQTLGQGPEFLTYFQNEAQLEKSRLLSDRFSAERPKGSFSTLEIQRTEQGDSAMYLCASSPPGLTLGLQYFGAGTRLSVL.

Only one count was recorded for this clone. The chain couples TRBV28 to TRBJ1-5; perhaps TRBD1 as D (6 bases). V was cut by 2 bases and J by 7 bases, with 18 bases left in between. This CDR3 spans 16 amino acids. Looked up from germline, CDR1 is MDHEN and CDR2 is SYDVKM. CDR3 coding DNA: TGTGCCAGCAGTTTAGCGGGGGGCGCCGGTGGACAGCCCCAGCATTTT. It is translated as CASSLAGGAGGQPQHF. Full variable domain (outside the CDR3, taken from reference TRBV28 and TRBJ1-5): DVKVTQSSRYLVKRTGEKVFLECVQDMDHENMFWYRQDPGLGLRLIYFSYDVKMKEKGDIPEGYSVSREKKERFSLILESASTNQTSMYLCASSLAGGAGGQPQHFGDGTRLSIL.

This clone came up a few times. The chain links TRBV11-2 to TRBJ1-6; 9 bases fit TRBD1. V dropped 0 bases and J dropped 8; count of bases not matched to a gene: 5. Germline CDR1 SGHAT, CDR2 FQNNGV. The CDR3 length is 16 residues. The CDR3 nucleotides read TGTGCCAGCAGCTTAGATCCGGGACAGGGTCATTCACCCCTCCACTTT. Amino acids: CASSLDPGQGHSPLHF.

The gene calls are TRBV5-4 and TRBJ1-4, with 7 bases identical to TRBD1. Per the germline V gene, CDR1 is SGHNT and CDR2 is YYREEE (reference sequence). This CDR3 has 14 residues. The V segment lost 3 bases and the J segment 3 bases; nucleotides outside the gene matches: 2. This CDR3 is CASSSGTANEKLFF. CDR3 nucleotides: TGTGCCAGCAGCTCCGGGACAGCTAATGAAAAACTGTTTTTT.

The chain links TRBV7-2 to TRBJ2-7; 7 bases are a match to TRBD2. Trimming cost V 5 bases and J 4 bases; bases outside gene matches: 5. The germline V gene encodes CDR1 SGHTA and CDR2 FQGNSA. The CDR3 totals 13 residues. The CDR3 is CASSPPGGYEQYF. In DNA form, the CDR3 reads TGTGCCAGCAGCCCCCCCGGGGGGTACGAGCAGTACTTC.

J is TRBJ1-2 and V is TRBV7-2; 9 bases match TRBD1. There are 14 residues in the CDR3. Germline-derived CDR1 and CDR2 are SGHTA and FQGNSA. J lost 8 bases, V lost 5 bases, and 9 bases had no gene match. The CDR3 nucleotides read TGTGCCAGCAGCGAAACAGGGGGCGCGTGGGGCTACACCTTC. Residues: CASSETGGAWGYTF.

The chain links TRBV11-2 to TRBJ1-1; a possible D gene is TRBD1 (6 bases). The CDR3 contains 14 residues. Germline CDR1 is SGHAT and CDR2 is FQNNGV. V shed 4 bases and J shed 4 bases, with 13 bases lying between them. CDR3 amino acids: CASSSGQYGTEAFF. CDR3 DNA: TGTGCCAGCAGCTCCGGACAGTATGGCACTGAAGCTTTCTTT. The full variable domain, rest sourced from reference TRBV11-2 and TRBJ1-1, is EAGVAQSPRYKIIEKRQSVAFWCNPISGHATLYWYQQILGQGPKLLIQFQNNGVVDDSQLPKDRFSAERLKGVDSTLKIQPAKLEDSAVYLCASSSGQYGTEAFFGQGTRLTVV.

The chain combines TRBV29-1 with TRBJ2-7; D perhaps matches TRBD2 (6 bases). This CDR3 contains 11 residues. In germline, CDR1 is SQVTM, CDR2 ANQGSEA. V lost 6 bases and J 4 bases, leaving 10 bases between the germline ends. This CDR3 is CSVEGRYEQYF. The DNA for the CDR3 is TGCAGCGTGGAGGGACGGTACGAGCAGTACTTC.

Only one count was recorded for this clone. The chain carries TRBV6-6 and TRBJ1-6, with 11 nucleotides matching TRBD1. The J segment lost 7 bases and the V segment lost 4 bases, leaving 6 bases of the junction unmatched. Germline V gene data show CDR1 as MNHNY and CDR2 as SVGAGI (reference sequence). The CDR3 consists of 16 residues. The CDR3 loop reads CASSSRGQGGNSPLHF. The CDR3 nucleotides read TGTGCCAGCAGTTCAAGGGGACAGGGGGGAAATTCACCCCTCCACTTT.

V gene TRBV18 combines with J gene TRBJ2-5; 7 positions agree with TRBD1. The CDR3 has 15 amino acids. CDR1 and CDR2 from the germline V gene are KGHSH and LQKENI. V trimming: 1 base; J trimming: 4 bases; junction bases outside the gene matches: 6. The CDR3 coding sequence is TGTGCCAGCTCACCACGGACAGGTCTCGGAGAGACCCAGTACTTC. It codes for CASSPRTGLGETQYF.

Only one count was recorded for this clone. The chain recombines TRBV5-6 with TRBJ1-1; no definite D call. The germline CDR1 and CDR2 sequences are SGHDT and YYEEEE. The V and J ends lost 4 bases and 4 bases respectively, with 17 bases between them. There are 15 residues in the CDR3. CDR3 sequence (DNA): TGTGCCAGCAGCCGGTGGTTGGGCCACGGCACTGAAGCTTTCTTT. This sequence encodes CASSRWLGHGTEAFF.

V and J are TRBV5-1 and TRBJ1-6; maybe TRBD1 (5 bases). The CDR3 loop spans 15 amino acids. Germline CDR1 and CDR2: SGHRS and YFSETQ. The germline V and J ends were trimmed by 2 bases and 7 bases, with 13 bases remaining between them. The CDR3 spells CASSFIQAENSPLHF. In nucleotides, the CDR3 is TGCGCCAGCAGCTTTATACAGGCGGAAAATTCACCCCTCCACTTT. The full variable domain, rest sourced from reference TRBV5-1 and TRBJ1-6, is KAGVTQTPRYLIKTRGQQVTLSCSPISGHRSVSWYQQTPGQGLQFLFEYFSETQRNKGNFPGRFSGRQFSNSRSEMNVSTLELGDSALYLCASSFIQAENSPLHFGNGTRLTVT.

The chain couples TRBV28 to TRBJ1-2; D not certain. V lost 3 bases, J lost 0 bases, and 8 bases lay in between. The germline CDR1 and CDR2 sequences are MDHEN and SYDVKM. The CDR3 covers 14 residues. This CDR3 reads CASSFQAANYGYTF. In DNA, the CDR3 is TGTGCCAGCAGTTTTCAGGCAGCTAACTATGGCTACACCTTC.

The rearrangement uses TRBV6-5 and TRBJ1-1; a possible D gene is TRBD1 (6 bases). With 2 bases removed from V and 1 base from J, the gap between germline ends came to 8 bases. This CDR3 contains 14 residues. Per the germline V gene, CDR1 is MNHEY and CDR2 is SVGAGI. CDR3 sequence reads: CASSYRRGNTEAFF. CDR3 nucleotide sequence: TGTGCCAGCAGTTACCGCAGGGGGAACACTGAAGCTTTCTTT.

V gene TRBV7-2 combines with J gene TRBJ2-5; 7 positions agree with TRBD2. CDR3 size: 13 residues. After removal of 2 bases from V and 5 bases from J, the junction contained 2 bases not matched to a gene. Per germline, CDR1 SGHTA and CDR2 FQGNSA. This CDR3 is CASSLRGEETQYF. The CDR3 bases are TGTGCCAGCAGCTTACGGGGGGAGGAGACCCAGTACTTC.

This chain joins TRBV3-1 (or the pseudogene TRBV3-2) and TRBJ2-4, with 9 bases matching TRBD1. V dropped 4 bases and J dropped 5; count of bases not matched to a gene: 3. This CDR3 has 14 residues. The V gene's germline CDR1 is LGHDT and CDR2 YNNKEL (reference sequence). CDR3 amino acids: CASSPRTGENIQYF. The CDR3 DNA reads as TGTGCCAGCAGCCCGAGGACAGGGGAAAACATTCAGTACTTC.

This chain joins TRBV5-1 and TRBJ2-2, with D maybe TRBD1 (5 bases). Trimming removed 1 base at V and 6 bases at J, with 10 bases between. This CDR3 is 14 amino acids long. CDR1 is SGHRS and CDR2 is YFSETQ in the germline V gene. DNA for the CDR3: TGCGCCAGCAGCTTGTGGCAGGGTCCCGGGGAGCTGTTTTTT. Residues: CASSLWQGPGELFF.

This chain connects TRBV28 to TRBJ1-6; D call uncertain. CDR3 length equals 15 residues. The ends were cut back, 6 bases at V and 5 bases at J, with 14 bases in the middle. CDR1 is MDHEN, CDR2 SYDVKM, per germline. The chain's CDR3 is CASSLGESDNSPLHF. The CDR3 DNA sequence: TGTGCCAGCAGCCTAGGAGAATCCGATAATTCACCCCTCCACTTT.

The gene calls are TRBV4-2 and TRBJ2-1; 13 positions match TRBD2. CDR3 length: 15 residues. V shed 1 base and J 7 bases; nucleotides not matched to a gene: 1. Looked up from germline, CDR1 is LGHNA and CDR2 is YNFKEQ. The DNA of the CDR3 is TGTGCCAGCAGCCAAGGGACTAGCGGGAGAAATGAGCAGTTCTTC. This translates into CASSQGTSGRNEQFF.

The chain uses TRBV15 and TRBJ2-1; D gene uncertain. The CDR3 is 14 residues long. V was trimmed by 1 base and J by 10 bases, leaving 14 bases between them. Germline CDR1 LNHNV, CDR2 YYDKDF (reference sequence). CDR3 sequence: CATSRVPLMREQFF. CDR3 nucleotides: TGTGCCACCAGCAGAGTCCCCTTAATGAGGGAGCAGTTCTTC.

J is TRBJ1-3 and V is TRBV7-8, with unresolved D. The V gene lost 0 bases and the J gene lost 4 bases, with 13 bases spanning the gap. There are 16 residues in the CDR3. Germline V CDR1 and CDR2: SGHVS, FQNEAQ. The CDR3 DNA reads TGTGCCAGCAGCTTAGCCCTCAGCGGAGGAGGAAACACCATATATTTT. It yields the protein CASSLALSGGGNTIYF.

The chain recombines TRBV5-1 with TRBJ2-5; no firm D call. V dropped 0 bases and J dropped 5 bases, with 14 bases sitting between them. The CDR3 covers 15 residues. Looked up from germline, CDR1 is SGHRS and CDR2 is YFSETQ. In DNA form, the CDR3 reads TGCGCCAGCAGCTTGGCCGGTAACCTCAGGGAGACCCAGTACTTC. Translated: CASSLAGNLRETQYF.

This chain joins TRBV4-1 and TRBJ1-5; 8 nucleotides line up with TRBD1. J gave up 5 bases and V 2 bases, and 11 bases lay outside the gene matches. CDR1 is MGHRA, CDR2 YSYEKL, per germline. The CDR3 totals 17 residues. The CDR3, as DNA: TGCGCCAGCAGCCAAAGTGTACTTGGACAGGGCTATCAGCCCCAGCATTTT. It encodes CASSQSVLGQGYQPQHF.

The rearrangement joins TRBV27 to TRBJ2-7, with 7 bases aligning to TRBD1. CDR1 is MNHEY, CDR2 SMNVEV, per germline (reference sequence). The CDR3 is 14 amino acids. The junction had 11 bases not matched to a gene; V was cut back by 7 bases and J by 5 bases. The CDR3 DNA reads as TGTGCCAGCACCAAGCAACAGGGGTTAAACGAGCAGTACTTC. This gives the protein CASTKQQGLNEQYF.

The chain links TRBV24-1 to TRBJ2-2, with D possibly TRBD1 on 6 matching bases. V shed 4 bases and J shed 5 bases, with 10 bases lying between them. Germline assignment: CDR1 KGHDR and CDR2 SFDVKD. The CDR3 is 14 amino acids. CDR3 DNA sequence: TGTGCCACCAGTGACCTTACAGGGACCGGGGAGCTGTTTTTT. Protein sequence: CATSDLTGTGELFF.